The T cell receptor beta chain described here comes from a study of T cells in Graves' hyperthyroidism and ophthalmopathy. Study-level information: Peripheral blood samples were taken at initial diagnosis, prior to any treatment.

Study-wide results and caveats: Ophthalmopathy was told apart from stable hyperthyroidism by a 13 V-J model. The model anticipated ophthalmopathy a median approximately 6.7 months pre-onset.

Cells are PBMCs isolated from about 10 ml of fresh blood. As for this clonotype: Antigen: not known. One end of the junction does not line up with germline, which may come from a read error.

RNA transcripts served as the template for amplifying TCR beta CDR3 regions. Using the HTBI primer set, a first-round RT-PCR was run on the TCR CDR3. TCRdb re-called the multiplex PCR reads with MiXCR, one entry per CDR3 protein. Found here are 27,000 or so distinct CDR3 sequences, roughly 45% of them singletons; the top ten hold around 10%. The sequencing input was blood. The clonotype comes from a young woman with Graves' hyperthyroidism.

The CDR3 sequence is CASSVASGGVRGDTQYF. DNA of the CDR3: TGTGCCAGCAGTGTAGCTAGCGGGGGGGTCCGGGGGGATACGCAGTATTTT. The J gene is TRBJ2-3, the V gene TRBV9, with 12 bases matching TRBD2. The CDR3 spans 17 residues. The germline gives CDR1 SGDLS, CDR2 YYNGEE.